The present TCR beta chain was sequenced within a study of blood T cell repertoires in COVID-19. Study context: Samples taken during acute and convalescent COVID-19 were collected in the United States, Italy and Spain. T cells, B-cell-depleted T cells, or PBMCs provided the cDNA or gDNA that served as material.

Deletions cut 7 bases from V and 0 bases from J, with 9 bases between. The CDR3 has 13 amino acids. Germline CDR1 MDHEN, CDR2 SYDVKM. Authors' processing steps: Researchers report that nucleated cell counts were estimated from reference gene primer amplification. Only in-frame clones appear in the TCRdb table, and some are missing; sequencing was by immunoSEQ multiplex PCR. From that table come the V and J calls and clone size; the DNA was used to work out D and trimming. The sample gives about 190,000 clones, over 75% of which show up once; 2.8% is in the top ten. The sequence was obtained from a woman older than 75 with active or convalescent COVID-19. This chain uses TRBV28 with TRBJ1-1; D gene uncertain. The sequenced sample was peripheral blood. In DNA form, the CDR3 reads TGTGCCAGCACCTCCGGGGTGAACACTGAAGCTTTCTTT. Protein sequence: CASTSGVNTEAFF. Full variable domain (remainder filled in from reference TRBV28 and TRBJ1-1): DVKVTQSSRYLVKRTGEKVFLECVQDMDHENMFWYRQDPGLGLRLIYFSYDVKMKEKGDIPEGYSVSREKKERFSLILESASTNQTSMYLCASTSGVNTEAFFGQGTRLTVV.